These T cell receptor beta chains were read from a single sample in a study of blood T cell repertoires in COVID-19. Using immunoSEQ multiplex PCR, the repertoire was profiled, and TCRdb retains in-frame clones only, with some absent. This repertoire shows approximately 200,000 clones, approximately 90% found once; its top ten account for roughly a tenth. Sequencing was done on a sample of PBMCs or T cells enriched from blood (not recorded which). All receptors derive from a man under 40 who had recovered from COVID-19. The CDR3 runs from the conserved cysteine through the conserved F or W. A D gene is named only where the DNA matches it firmly. Rows may omit the clone size; those that give it use once, few, many or a size class.

16,TRBV7-9,TRBJ2-7,.,.,CASSLATSPSSYEQYF,TGTGCCAGCAGCTTAGCGACTAGTCCTAGCTCCTACGAGCAGTACTTC
13,TRBV12-3/TRBV12-4,TRBJ1-1,few,TRBD1,CASSRDRGTEAFF,TGTGCCAGCAGCAGGGACAGGGGAACTGAAGCTTTCTTT
13,TRBV5-4,TRBJ1-1,.,.,CATQTESYTEAFF,TGTGCCACCCAAACAGAATCCTACACTGAAGCTTTCTTT
14,TRBV18,TRBJ2-5,once,.,CASSQTVNQETQYF,TGTGCCAGCTCACAGACAGTCAACCAAGAGACCCAGTACTTC
20,TRBV4-1,TRBJ2-3,.,TRBD2,CASSLEGTRLSHGMTDTQYF,TGCGCCAGCAGTCTAGAGGGGACTAGGCTCTCACATGGTATGACAGATACGCAGTATTTT
16,TRBV28,TRBJ2-5,.,TRBD1,CASSTNDRGFWKTQYF,TGTGCCAGCAGTACGAACGACAGGGGTTTTTGGAAGACCCAGTACTTC
14,TRBV7-9,TRBJ1-6,.,TRBD1,CASSPTGVDSPLHF,TGTGCCAGCAGCCCAACAGGGGTTGATTCACCCCTCCACTTT
16,TRBV28,TRBJ1-1,.,.,CASGQVGGLRNTEAFF,TGTGCCAGCGGCCAAGTCGGCGGACTTCGGAACACTGAAGCTTTCTTT
16,TRBV19,TRBJ2-7,.,.,CASTPGGFTEAYEQYF,TGTGCCAGTACCCCGGGGGGCTTTACGGAGGCCTACGAGCAGTACTTC
15,TRBV6-5,TRBJ1-3,.,.,CASSMGAESGNTIYF,TGTGCCAGCAGCATGGGAGCGGAGTCTGGAAACACCATATATTTT
13,TRBV28,TRBJ2-7,.,TRBD2,CASSSGGLREQYF,TGTGCCAGCAGTTCGGGAGGGCTACGAGAGCAGTACTTC
13,TRBV29-1,TRBJ1-2,.,TRBD1,CSASTGVDYGYTF,TGCAGCGCTTCGACAGGGGTAGACTATGGCTACACCTTC
13,TRBV28,TRBJ2-5,.,TRBD1,CASSGTAQETQYF,TGTGCCAGCAGCGGGACAGCCCAAGAGACCCAGTACTTC
14,TRBV10-3,TRBJ1-4,.,.,CAISAQLGWGKLFF,TGTGCCATCAGTGCCCAACTAGGGTGGGGAAAACTGTTTTTT
15,TRBV7-9,TRBJ2-2,.,.,CASSLGRVGTGELFF,TGTGCCAGCAGCTTAGGCAGGGTAGGGACCGGGGAGCTGTTTTTT
14,TRBV5-1,TRBJ2-3,.,TRBD2,CASYRDYNTDTQYF,TGCGCCAGCTACCGGGACTACAACACAGATACGCAGTATTTT
15,TRBV4-2,TRBJ1-3,.,.,CASSLNKGAGNTIYF,TGTGCCAGCAGCCTGAATAAGGGGGCTGGAAACACCATATATTTT
12,TRBV18,TRBJ1-1,.,.,CASSPSIGEAFF,TGTGCCAGCTCACCAAGTATCGGGGAAGCTTTCTTT